These T cell receptor beta chains were read from a single sample in a study of shared clonotypes between healthy human individuals. Profiled with immunoSEQ multiplex PCR; TCRdb holds only in-frame clones, not every one. Of 2.3 million or so clones detected, roughly 93% appear once; the ten largest clones hold about 0.37%. The material sequenced was naive CD4+ T cells from PBMCs. These receptors all come from a man aged 18 to 29 in good health. Some clones in this sample may be carry-over from other donors' samples. The CDR3 runs from the conserved cysteine through the conserved F or W. D genes are given only for firm matches. Clone sizes are given selectively: once, few, many, or a class where the clone is expanded.

D: .
V: TRBV6-1
J: TRBJ2-7
size: .
DNA: TGTGCCAGCAGTCCCCGGATTGAGAGCTACGAGCAGTACTTC
CDR3: CASSPRIESYEQYF

D: .
V: TRBV7-8
J: TRBJ2-1
size: .
DNA: TGTGCCAGCAGCTTAGTGGGGGAGCCGTCCAATGAGCAGTTCTTC
CDR3: CASSLVGEPSNEQFF

D: .
V: TRBV28
J: TRBJ1-5
size: .
DNA: TGTGCCAGCAGTTTTAGGCGTTATAGCAATCAGCCCCAGCATTTT
CDR3: CASSFRRYSNQPQHF

D: .
V: TRBV27
J: TRBJ2-3
size: .
DNA: TGTGCCAGTCAGGACACGGTGGGACCTAATACGCAGTATTTT
CDR3: CASQDTVGPNTQYF

D: TRBD2
V: TRBV28
J: TRBJ2-7
size: .
DNA: TGTGCCAGCAGTTTTACCGGGAGGGAGCAGTACTTC
CDR3: CASSFTGREQYF

D: .
V: TRBV7-9
J: TRBJ2-3
size: .
DNA: TGTGCCAGCAGCTTAGCGGGGATCACAGATACGCAGTATTTT
CDR3: CASSLAGITDTQYF

D: .
V: TRBV11-2
J: TRBJ1-1
size: once
DNA: TGTGCCAGCAGCTTAGGGGTAGGGACGGTGAGAACTGAAGCTTTCTTT
CDR3: CASSLGVGTVRTEAFF

D: .
V: TRBV21-1
J: TRBJ2-7
size: .
DNA: TGTGCCAGCAGCAAAGAGGGGGACAGGGGGCTGAACGAGCAGTACTTC
CDR3: CASSKEGDRGLNEQYF

D: .
V: TRBV28
J: TRBJ1-4
size: .
DNA: TGTGCCAGTGCTAATCCGGGCGTGGGTGAAAAACTGTTTTTT
CDR3: CASANPGVGEKLFF

D: .
V: TRBV5-1
J: TRBJ1-1
size: once
DNA: TGCGCCAGCAGCTTGGCCCGGGGCAACACTGAAGCTTTCTTT
CDR3: CASSLARGNTEAFF

D: TRBD2
V: TRBV27
J: TRBJ2-5
size: .
DNA: TGTGCCAGCAGTTCGAGGGCGGGGGGACGGGGTCTAGAGGAGACCCAGTACTTC
CDR3: CASSSRAGGRGLEETQYF

D: .
V: TRBV10-3
J: TRBJ1-4
size: .
DNA: TGTGCCATCAGTAACAACCGTAATGAAAAACTGTTTTTT
CDR3: CAISNNRNEKLFF

D: TRBD1
V: TRBV28
J: TRBJ1-4
size: .
DNA: TGTGCCAGCAGTTTATTGCTACAGGGGATTAATGAAAAACTGTTTTTT
CDR3: CASSLLLQGINEKLFF

D: TRBD1
V: TRBV9
J: TRBJ2-1
size: .
DNA: TGTGCCAGCAGCGTAGATGTGACAGGGGGCCATGAGCAGTTCTTC
CDR3: CASSVDVTGGHEQFF

D: .
V: TRBV5-1
J: TRBJ1-1
size: .
DNA: TGCGCCAGCAGCCCCATGTATCGGGAGGAAACTGAAGCTTTCTTT
CDR3: CASSPMYREETEAFF

D: .
V: TRBV5-1
J: TRBJ2-2
size: .
DNA: TGTGCCAGCAGCTTTCTCTCTGGGGTCACCGGGGAGCTGTTTTTT
CDR3: CASSFLSGVTGELFF

D: .
V: TRBV5-1
J: TRBJ2-2
size: .
DNA: TGCGCCAGCAGCCCCCGAAGGAGGGCGGACACCGGGGAGCTGTTTTTT
CDR3: CASSPRRRADTGELFF

D: .
V: TRBV12-5
J: TRBJ1-1
size: .
DNA: TGTGCTAGTGGACTAGGACATTCGAACACTGAAGCTTTCTTT
CDR3: CASGLGHSNTEAFF

D: .
V: TRBV19
J: TRBJ2-2
size: .
DNA: TGTGCCAGTAGTGCAGGGAATTTGGACACCGGGGAGCTGTTTTTT
CDR3: CASSAGNLDTGELFF

D: .
V: TRBV28
J: TRBJ1-1
size: .
DNA: TGTGCCAGCACCTCAACGGTCCCCGAAGCTTTCTTT
CDR3: CASTSTVPEAFF

D: .
V: TRBV7-3
J: TRBJ2-6
size: .
DNA: TGTGCCAGCAGCCCTATCCCGGGGCCTGCTGGGGCCAACGTCCTGACTTTC
CDR3: CASSPIPGPAGANVLTF

D: TRBD1
V: TRBV7-3
J: TRBJ1-2
size: few
DNA: TGTGCCAGCAGCTTCGACAGGGAAGAGGGCTACACCTTC
CDR3: CASSFDREEGYTF

D: TRBD2
V: TRBV2
J: TRBJ2-4
size: once
DNA: TGTGCCAGCGAGGCGGGAGGTGCTGACATTCAGTACTTC
CDR3: CASEAGGADIQYF

D: .
V: TRBV28
J: TRBJ2-7
size: .
DNA: TGTGCCAGCAGCGCTTCGTCCTACGAGCAGTACTTC
CDR3: CASSASSYEQYF

D: .
V: TRBV18
J: TRBJ1-1
size: .
DNA: TGTGCCAGCTCACCTCGGGTGATGAACACTGAAGCTTTCTTT
CDR3: CASSPRVMNTEAFF

D: .
V: TRBV9
J: TRBJ2-7
size: .
DNA: TGTGCCAGCAGCGCCGACGTGGGGTACGAGCAGTACTTC
CDR3: CASSADVGYEQYF

D: TRBD2
V: TRBV18
J: TRBJ2-2
size: once
DNA: TGTGCCAGCTCACCCTTATGGGGACTAGCGGGCACCGGGGAGCTGTTTTTT
CDR3: CASSPLWGLAGTGELFF

D: .
V: TRBV10-2
J: TRBJ2-7
size: .
DNA: TGCGCCAGCAGTGGGAGGGACGGCAGTTACGAGCAGTACTTC
CDR3: CASSGRDGSYEQYF

D: TRBD2
V: TRBV7-3
J: TRBJ2-3
size: .
DNA: TGTGCCAGCAGCCCTCTAGCGGCCACAGATACGCAGTATTTT
CDR3: CASSPLAATDTQYF

D: .
V: TRBV19
J: TRBJ2-7
size: .
DNA: TGTGCCAGTAGTATTTCTTCGGGGACTCCATACGAGCAGTACTTC
CDR3: CASSISSGTPYEQYF

D: .
V: TRBV2
J: TRBJ2-5
size: once
DNA: TGTGCCAGCATGGTACAGGGAAGCCAAGAGACCCAGTACTTC
CDR3: CASMVQGSQETQYF

D: .
V: TRBV7-3
J: TRBJ2-6
size: .
DNA: TGTGCCAGCAGCCCAAGCGCCAGGTCAGGGGCCAACGTCCTGACTTTC
CDR3: CASSPSARSGANVLTF

D: TRBD1
V: TRBV27
J: TRBJ1-3
size: .
DNA: TGTGCCAGCAGCCCGCAGGGGACAGTCTTCTACTCTGGAAACACCATATATTTT
CDR3: CASSPQGTVFYSGNTIYF

D: .
V: TRBV28
J: TRBJ1-1
size: .
DNA: TGTGCCAGCAGTTTAGGCCGGGGTAATCCTGAAGCTTTCTTT
CDR3: CASSLGRGNPEAFF

D: .
V: TRBV28
J: TRBJ2-2
size: .
DNA: TGTGCCAGCGGCTTAGGGGGAACGAACACCGGGGAGCTGTTTTTT
CDR3: CASGLGGTNTGELFF

D: TRBD1
V: TRBV5-1
J: TRBJ2-2
size: once
DNA: TGCGCCAGCAGCTCGGCGGGACAGGGGAACACCGGGGAGCTGTTTTTT
CDR3: CASSSAGQGNTGELFF